The T cell receptor (beta chain) described here comes from a study of blood T cell repertoires in COVID-19. On the study more broadly: The study drew acute and convalescent COVID-19 samples from the United States, Italy and Spain. T cells, B-cell-depleted T cells, or PBMCs supplied cDNA or gDNA.

In the study's own analysis: Cell counts per sample came from amplifying reference gene primers. The table came from immunoSEQ multiplex PCR; TCRdb's copy has only in-frame clones and leaves some out. V and J calls and clone size are those listed in that table; D and trimming were worked out from the DNA. This table has 150,000 or so clones, about four fifths appearing once. Germline CDR1 is GTSNPN and CDR2 is SVGIG (reference sequence). This CDR3 is 18 amino acids long. V lost 0 bases and J lost 0, with 18 bases in between. This rearrangement joins TRBV30 to TRBJ1-3; D is perhaps TRBD1 (5 bases). Sequenced material: peripheral blood. The TCR sequence derives from a human donor with acute or convalescent COVID-19. The donor label of this sample is uncertain. CDR3 in amino acids: CAWSVSGARWASGNTIYF. Written as DNA, the CDR3 is TGTGCCTGGAGTGTAAGCGGGGCCCGGTGGGCCTCTGGAAACACCATATATTTT.